This is a list of T cell receptor beta chains from one sample in a study of blood T cell repertoires in COVID-19. The repertoire was sequenced with immunoSEQ multiplex PCR; TCRdb's copy has only in-frame clones and lacks some. The sample carries just over 70,000 clones, around 91% recorded once. The sample was peripheral blood. Receptor source: a human donor in a cohort sampled during active COVID-19. The CDR3 runs from the conserved cysteine through the conserved F or W. A D gene is named only where the DNA matches it firmly. Not every row has a clone size; where given, it reads once, few, many or a size class.

DNA	CDR3	size	D	J	V
TGTGCCACCAGTGATTTGAGAGGGCAGCCCCAGCATTTT	CATSDLRGQPQHF	NA	NA	TRBJ1-5	TRBV24-1
TGTGCCACCAGTGATTTGCGGGACTATGGCTACACCTTC	CATSDLRDYGYTF	NA	NA	TRBJ1-2	TRBV24-1
TGTGCCAGTAGACAGGGGGCAGGTGAGCAGTACTTC	CASRQGAGEQYF	NA	TRBD1	TRBJ2-7	TRBV19
TGCGCCAGCAGCAGGACAGGTAACGAGCAGTACTTC	CASSRTGNEQYF	NA	TRBD1	TRBJ2-7	TRBV5-1
TGTGCCAGCGGGACAGGGGAGCAGTACTTC	CASGTGEQYF	NA	TRBD1	TRBJ2-7	TRBV27
TGCGCCAGCAGCCAAGGTCCTCAGGGCTCCTATGGCTACACCTTC	CASSQGPQGSYGYTF	NA	NA	TRBJ1-2	TRBV4-3
TGTGCCAGCAGCCAGGACAGGTCCACTTATCAGCCCCAGCATTTT	CASSQDRSTYQPQHF	once	TRBD1	TRBJ1-5	TRBV2
TGTGCCAGCAGCCTGGGGGCGGGGGCTGTTGGTCAGCCCCAGCATTTT	CASSLGAGAVGQPQHF	NA	NA	TRBJ1-5	TRBV5-5
TGTGCCAGCAGCTCAGGGACTAGCGGGGCCGGGACCGGGGAGCTGTTTTTT	CASSSGTSGAGTGELFF	NA	TRBD2	TRBJ2-2	TRBV7-6
TGTGCCACCAGTGATCACGGGACAACTAATGAAAAACTGTTTTTT	CATSDHGTTNEKLFF	NA	NA	TRBJ1-4	TRBV24-1
TGTGCCAGCAGCCTAAAAACGGGGGAGCAGTACTTC	CASSLKTGEQYF	once	NA	TRBJ2-7	TRBV27
TGTGCCAGCAGCGGGACAGGGATACAAGAGACCCAGTACTTC	CASSGTGIQETQYF	NA	TRBD1	TRBJ2-5	TRBV9
TGTGCCAGCAGTTACCCGGGGGGTTACGAGCAGTACTTC	CASSYPGGYEQYF	NA	TRBD2	TRBJ2-7	TRBV12-3/TRBV12-4
TGTGCCAGCAGCGACGGACAGGTGATAAATCAGCCCCAGCATTTT	CASSDGQVINQPQHF	NA	TRBD1	TRBJ1-5	TRBV6-5
TGTGCCAGCAGCCCGAACAGTAACTATGGCTACACCTTC	CASSPNSNYGYTF	NA	NA	TRBJ1-2	TRBV5-4
TGTGCCAGCAGTTCCTTAGGGACACCCATTTTGGACGAGCAGTACTTC	CASSSLGTPILDEQYF	NA	NA	TRBJ2-7	TRBV27
TGTGCCAGCTCCGGGACTAGCGGTTCCACCGGGGAGCTGTTTTTT	CASSGTSGSTGELFF	NA	TRBD2	TRBJ2-2	TRBV6-4
TGTGCCAGCAGTTATTCTCGTGTTTACGGTGACTATGGCTACACCTTC	CASSYSRVYGDYGYTF	NA	NA	TRBJ1-2	TRBV6-2/TRBV6-3
TGTGCCAGCAGCCCCTCCGGGACAGGGGATTCACCCCTCCACTTT	CASSPSGTGDSPLHF	NA	TRBD1	TRBJ1-6	TRBV7-2
TGTGCCAGTAGAGAGTATAGCAATCAGCCCCAGCATTTT	CASREYSNQPQHF	once	NA	TRBJ1-5	TRBV19
TGTGCCAGCAGTGAAGCGTCAAGGACAAAAAAACTGTTTTTT	CASSEASRTKKLFF	NA	NA	TRBJ1-4	TRBV2
TGTGCCAGCAGCTTCCCCGGGAAGGGAAACACCATATATTTT	CASSFPGKGNTIYF	NA	NA	TRBJ1-3	TRBV5-6